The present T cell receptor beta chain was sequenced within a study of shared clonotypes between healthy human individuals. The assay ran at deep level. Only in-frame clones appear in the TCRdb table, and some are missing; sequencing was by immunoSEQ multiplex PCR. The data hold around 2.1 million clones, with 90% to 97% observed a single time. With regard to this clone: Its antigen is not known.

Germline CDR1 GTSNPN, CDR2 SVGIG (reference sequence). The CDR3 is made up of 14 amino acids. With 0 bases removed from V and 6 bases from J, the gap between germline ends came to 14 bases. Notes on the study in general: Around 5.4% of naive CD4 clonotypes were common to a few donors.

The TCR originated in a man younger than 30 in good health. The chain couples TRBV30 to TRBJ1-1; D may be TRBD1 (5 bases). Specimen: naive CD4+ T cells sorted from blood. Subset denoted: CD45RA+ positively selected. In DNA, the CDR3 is TGTGCCTGGAGTGTATCAGGGATAGGGTCTGAAGCTTTCTTT. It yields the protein CAWSVSGIGSEAFF.